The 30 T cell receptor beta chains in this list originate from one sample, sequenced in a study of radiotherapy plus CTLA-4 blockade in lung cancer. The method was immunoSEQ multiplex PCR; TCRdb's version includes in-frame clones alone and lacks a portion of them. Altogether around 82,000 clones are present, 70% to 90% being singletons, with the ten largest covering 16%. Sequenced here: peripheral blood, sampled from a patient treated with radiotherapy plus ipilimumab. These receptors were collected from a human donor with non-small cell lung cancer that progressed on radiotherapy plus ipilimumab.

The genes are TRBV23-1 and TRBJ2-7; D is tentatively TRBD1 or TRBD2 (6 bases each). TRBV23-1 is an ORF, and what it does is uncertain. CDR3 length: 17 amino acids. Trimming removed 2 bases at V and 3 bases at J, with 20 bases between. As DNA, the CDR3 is TGCGCCAGCAGTCAACCCCTATATGAGGAGGGGGACTACGAGCAGTACTTC. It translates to CASSQPLYEEGDYEQYF.

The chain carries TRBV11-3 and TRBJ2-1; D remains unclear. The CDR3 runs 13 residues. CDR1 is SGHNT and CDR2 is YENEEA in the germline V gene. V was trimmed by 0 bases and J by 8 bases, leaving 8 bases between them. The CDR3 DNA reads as TGTGCCAGCAGCTTAGATAGCCGCGATGAGCAGTTCTTC. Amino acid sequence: CASSLDSRDEQFF.

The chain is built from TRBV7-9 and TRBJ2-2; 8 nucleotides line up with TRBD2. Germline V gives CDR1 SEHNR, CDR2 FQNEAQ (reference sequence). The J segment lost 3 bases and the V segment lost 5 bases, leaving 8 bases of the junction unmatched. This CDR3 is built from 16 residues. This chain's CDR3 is CASSRRSGTDTGELFF. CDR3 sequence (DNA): TGTGCCAGCAGCCGACGTAGCGGGACGGACACCGGGGAGCTGTTTTTT.

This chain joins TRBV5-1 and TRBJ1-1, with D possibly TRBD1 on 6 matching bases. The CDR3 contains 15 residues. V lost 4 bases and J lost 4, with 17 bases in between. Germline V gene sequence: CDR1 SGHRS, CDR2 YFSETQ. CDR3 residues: CASSPIGGAGTEAFF. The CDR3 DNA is TGCGCCAGCAGCCCAATAGGGGGGGCAGGCACTGAAGCTTTCTTT.

CDR3 loop: CASSLGQGVNTGELFF. Written as DNA, the CDR3 is TGTGCCAGCAGCTTGGGACAGGGTGTAAACACCGGGGAGCTGTTTTTT. The chain couples TRBV5-6 to TRBJ2-2, with TRBD1 identical over 7 bases. After removal of 0 bases from V and 2 bases from J, the junction contained 4 bases not matched to a gene. The CDR3 has 16 amino acids. Germline CDR1 is SGHDT and CDR2 is YYEEEE.

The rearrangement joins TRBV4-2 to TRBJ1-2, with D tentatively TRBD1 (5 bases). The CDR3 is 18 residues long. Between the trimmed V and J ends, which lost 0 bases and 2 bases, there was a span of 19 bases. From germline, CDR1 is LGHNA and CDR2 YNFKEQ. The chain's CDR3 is CASSQDPLYPGRNYGYTF. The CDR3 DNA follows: TGTGCCAGCAGCCAAGATCCCCTATATCCAGGGAGGAACTATGGCTACACCTTC.

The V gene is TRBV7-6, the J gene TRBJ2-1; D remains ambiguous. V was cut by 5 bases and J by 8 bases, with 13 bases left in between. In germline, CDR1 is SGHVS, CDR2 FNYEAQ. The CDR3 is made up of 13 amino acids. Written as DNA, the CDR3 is TGTGCCAGCAGCCTAAGACCTGTCTATGAGCAGTTCTTC. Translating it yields CASSLRPVYEQFF.

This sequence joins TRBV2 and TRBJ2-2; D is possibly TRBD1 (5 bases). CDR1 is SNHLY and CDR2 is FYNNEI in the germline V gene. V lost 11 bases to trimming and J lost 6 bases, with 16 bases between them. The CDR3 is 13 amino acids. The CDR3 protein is CAGPPRGPGELFF. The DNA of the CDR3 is TGTGCCGGACCACCTAGGGGCCCCGGGGAGCTGTTTTTT.

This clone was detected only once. CDR3: CASSLRYEGGGYNEQFF. As DNA, the CDR3 is TGCGCCAGCAGCCTGAGATACGAGGGAGGAGGCTACAATGAGCAGTTCTTC. The chain combines TRBV4-3 with TRBJ2-1; D is perhaps TRBD2 (6 bases). This CDR3 has 17 residues. V was shortened by 4 bases and J by 3 bases, with 19 bases between the two germline ends. CDR1 is LGHNA and CDR2 is YSLEER in the germline V gene.

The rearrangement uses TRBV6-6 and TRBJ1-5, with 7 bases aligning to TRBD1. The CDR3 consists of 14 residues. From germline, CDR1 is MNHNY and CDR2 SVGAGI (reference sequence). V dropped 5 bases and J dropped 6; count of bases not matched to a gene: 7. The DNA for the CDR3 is TGTGCCAGCAGTGCGACACAGGGGTCTCAGCCCCAGCATTTT. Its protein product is CASSATQGSQPQHF.

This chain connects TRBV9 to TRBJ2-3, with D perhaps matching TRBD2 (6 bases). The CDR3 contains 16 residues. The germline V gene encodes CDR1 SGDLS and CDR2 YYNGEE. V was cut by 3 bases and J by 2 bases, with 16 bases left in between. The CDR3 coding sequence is TGTGCCAGCAGCGCGACACCTAGCGTTACCACAGATACGCAGTATTTT. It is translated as CASSATPSVTTDTQYF.

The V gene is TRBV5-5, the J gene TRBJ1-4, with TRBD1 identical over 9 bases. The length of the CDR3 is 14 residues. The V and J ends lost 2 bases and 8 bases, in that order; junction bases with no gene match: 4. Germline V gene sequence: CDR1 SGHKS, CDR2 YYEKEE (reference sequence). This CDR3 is CASSLGQGIEKLFF. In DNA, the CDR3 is TGTGCCAGCAGCTTAGGACAGGGGATCGAAAAACTGTTTTTT.

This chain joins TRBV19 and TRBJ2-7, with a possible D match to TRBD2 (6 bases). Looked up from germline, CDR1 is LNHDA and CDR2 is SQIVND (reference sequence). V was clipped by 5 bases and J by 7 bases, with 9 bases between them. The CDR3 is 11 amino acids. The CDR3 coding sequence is TGTGCCAGTAGTGCAGGAGGGGAGCAGTACTTC. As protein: CASSAGGEQYF.

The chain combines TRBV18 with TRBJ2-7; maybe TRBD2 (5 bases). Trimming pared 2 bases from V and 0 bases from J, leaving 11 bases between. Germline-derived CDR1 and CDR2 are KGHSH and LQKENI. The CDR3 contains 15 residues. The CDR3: CASSPGLGSSYEQYF. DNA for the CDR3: TGTGCCAGCTCACCAGGACTGGGAAGCTCCTACGAGCAGTACTTC.

CDR3 nucleotides: TGCAGCGTCGAGGACACCTACGAGCAGTACTTC. Residues: CSVEDTYEQYF. The chain recombines TRBV29-1 with TRBJ2-7, with D maybe TRBD1 (5 bases). The CDR3 is 11 residues long. V was shortened by 6 bases and J by 2 bases, with 8 bases between the two germline ends. Germline loops: CDR1 SQVTM, CDR2 ANQGSEA.

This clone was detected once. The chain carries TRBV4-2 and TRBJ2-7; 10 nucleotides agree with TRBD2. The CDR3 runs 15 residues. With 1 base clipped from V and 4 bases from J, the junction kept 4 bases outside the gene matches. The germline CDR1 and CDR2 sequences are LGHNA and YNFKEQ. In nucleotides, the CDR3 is TGTGCCAGCAGCCAAGCCACTAGCGGGGCGTACGAGCAGTACTTC. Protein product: CASSQATSGAYEQYF.

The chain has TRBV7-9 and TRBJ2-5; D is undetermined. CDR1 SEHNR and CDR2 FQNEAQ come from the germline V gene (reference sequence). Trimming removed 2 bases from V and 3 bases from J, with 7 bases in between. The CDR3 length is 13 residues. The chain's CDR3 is CASSLRGEETQYF. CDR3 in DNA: TGTGCCAGCAGCTTACGAGGCGAAGAGACCCAGTACTTC.

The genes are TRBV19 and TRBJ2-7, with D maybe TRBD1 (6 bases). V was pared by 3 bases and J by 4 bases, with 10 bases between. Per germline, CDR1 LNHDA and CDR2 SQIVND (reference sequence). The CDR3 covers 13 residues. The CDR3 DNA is TGTGCCAGTAGTATGTCGGACAGATACGAGCAGTACTTC. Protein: CASSMSDRYEQYF.

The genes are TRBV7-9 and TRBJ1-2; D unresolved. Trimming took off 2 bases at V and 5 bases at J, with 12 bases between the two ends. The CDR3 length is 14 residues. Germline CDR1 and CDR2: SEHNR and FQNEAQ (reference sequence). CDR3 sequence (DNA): TGTGCCAGCAGCTTAACCCCTACGAGGTATGGCTACACCTTC. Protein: CASSLTPTRYGYTF.

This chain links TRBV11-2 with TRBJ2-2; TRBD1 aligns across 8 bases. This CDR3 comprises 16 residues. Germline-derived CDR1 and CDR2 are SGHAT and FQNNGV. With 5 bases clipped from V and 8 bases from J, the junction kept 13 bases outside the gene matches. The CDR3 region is CASSPQRQGPAGELFF. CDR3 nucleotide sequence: TGTGCCAGCAGCCCCCAACGACAGGGGCCGGCGGGGGAGCTGTTTTTT.

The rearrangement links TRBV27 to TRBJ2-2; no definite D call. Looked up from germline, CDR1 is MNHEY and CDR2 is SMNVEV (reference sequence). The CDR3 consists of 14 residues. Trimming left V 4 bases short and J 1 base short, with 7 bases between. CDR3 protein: CASSSARNTGELFF. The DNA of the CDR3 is TGTGCCAGCAGTTCGGCGCGGAACACCGGGGAGCTGTTTTTT.

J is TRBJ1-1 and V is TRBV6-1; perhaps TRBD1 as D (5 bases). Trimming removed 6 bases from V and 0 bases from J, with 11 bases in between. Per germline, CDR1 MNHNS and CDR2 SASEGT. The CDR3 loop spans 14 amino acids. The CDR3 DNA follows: TGTGCCAGCAGGCGGGGCCAATTGAACACTGAAGCTTTCTTT. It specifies CASRRGQLNTEAFF.

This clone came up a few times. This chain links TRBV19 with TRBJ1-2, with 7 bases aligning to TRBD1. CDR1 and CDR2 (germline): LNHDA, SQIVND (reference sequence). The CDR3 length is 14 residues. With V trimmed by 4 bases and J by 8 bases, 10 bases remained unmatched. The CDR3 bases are TGTGCCAGTAGTAAGACAGGGAGGAAGGGCGGCTACACCTTC. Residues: CASSKTGRKGGYTF.

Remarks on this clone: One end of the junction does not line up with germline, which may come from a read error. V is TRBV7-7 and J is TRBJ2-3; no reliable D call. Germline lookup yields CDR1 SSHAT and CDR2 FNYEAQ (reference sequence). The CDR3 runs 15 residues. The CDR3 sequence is CASRKGLSSTDTQYF. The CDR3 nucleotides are TGTGCTAGCAGAAAGGGCTTATCTAGCACAGATACGCAGTATTTT. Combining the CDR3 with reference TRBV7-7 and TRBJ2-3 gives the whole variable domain GAGVSQSPRYKVTKRGQDVTLRCDPISSHATLYWYQQALGQGPEFLTYFNYEAQPDKSGLPSDRFSAERPEGSISTLTIQRTEQRDSAMYRCASRKGLSSTDTQYFGPGTRLTVL.

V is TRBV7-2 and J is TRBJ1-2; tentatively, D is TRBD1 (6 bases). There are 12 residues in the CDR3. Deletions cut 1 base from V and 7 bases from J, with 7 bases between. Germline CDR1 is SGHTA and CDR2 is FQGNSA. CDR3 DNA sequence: TGTGCCAGCAGCTTAGAGACAGGTGGCTACACCTTC. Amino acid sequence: CASSLETGGYTF.

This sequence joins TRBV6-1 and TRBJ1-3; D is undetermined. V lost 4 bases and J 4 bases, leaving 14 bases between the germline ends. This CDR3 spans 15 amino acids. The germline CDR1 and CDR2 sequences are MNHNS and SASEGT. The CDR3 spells CASSVTVVTGNTIYF. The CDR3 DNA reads TGTGCCAGCAGTGTAACGGTGGTGACAGGAAACACCATATATTTT.

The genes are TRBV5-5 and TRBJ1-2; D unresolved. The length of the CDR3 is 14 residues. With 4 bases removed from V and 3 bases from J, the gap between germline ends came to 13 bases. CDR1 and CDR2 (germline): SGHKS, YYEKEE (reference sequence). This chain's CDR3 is CASSPAGGHYGYTF. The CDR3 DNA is TGTGCCAGCAGCCCTGCGGGAGGGCACTATGGCTACACCTTC.

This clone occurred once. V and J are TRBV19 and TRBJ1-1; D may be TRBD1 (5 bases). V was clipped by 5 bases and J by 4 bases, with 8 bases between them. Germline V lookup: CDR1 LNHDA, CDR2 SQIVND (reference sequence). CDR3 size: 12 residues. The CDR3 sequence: CASSSGGTEAFF. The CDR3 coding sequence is TGTGCCAGTAGTTCGGGGGGCACTGAAGCTTTCTTT.

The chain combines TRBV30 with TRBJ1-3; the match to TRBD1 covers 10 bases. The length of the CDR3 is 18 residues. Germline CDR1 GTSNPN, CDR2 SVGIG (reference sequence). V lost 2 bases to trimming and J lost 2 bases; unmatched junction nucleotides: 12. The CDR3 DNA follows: TGTGCCTGGAGTCAGGGACAGGGGCGAGGGAACGCTGGAAACACCATATATTTT. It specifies CAWSQGQGRGNAGNTIYF.

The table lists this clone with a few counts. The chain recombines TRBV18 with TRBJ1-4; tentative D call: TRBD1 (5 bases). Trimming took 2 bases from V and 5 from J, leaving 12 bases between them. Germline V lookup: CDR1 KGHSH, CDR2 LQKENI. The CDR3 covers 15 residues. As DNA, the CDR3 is TGTGCCAGCTCACCATCCGGGACCGCGAATGAAAAACTGTTTTTT. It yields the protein CASSPSGTANEKLFF. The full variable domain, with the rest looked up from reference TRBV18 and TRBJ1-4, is NAGVMQNPRHLVRRRGQEARLRCSPMKGHSHVYWYRQLPEEGLKFMVYLQKENIIDESGMPKERFSAEFPKEGPSILRIQQVVRGDSAAYFCASSPSGTANEKLFFGSGTQLSVL.